This entry describes one TCR beta chain. Its antigen is currently unknown. The sample comes from a study of cytomegalovirus exposure and HLA in healthy donors. With 60 Vbeta and 13 Jbeta primers, the PCR was carried out. Sequencing was performed with immunoSEQ multiplex PCR; in TCRdb, only in-frame clones are kept and a portion is missing. The sample includes about 92,000 clones, 84% of them seen just once. Whole-study findings and limits: The records held CMV serostatus as the only immune exposure information.

Trimming removed 1 base from V and 6 bases from J; junction bases left unmatched: 7. CDR1 is SGHTS, CDR2 YDEGEE, per germline. This CDR3 is 14 amino acids long. The chain employs TRBV5-8 and TRBJ2-7; TRBD2 agrees at 7 bases. The sample taken for sequencing was PBMCs. This clonotype was obtained from a woman between 18 and 29 years old in good health and CMV-seropositive. CDR3 nucleotides: TGTGCCAGCAGCTTGTGGACTAGTCCCGGCGAGCAGTACTTC. Its protein product is CASSLWTSPGEQYF.